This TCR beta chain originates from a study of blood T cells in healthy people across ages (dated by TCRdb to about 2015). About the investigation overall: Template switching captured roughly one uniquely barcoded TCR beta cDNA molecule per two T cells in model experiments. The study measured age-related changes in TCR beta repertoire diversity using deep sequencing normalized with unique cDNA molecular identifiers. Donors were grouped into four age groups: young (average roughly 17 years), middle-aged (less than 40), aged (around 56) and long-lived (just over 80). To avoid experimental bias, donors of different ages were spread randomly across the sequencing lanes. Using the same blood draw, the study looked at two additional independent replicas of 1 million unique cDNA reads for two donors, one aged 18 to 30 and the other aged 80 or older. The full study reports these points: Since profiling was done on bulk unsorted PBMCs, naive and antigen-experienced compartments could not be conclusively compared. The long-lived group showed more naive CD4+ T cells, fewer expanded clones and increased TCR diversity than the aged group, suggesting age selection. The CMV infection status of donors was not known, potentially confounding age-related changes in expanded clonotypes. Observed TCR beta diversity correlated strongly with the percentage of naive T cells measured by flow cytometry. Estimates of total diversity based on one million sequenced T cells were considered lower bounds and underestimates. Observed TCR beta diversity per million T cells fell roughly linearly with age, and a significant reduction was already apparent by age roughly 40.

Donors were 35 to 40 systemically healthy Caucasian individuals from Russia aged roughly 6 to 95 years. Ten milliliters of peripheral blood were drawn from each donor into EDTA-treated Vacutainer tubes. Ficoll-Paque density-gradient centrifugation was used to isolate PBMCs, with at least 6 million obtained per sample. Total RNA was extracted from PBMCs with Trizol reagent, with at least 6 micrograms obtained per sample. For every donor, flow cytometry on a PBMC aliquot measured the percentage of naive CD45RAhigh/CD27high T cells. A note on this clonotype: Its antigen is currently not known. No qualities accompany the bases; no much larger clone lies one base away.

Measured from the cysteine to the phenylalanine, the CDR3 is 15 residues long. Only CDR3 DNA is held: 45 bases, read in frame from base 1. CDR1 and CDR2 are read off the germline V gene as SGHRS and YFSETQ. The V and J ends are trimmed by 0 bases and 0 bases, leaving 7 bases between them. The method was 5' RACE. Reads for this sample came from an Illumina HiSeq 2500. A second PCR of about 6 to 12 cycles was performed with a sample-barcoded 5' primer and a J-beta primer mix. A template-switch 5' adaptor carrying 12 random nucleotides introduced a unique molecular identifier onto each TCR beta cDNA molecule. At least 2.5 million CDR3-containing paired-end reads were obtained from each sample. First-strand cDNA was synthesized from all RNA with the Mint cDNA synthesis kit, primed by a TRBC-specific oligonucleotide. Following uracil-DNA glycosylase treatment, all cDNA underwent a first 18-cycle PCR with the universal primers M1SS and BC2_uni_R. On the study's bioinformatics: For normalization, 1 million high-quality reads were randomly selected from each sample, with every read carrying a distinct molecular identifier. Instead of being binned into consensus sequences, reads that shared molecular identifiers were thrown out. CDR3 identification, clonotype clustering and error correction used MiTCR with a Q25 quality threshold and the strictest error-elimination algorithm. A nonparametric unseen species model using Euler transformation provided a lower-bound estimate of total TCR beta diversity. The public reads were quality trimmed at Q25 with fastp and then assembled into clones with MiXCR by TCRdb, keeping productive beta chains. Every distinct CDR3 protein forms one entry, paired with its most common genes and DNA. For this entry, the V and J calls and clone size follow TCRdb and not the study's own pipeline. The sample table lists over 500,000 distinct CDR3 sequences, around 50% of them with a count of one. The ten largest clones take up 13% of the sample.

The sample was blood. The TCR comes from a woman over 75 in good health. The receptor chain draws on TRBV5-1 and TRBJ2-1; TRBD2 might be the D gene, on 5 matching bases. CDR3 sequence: CASSLGLYSYNEQFF. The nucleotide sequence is TGCGCCAGCAGCTTGGGACTATACTCCTACAATGAGCAGTTCTTC. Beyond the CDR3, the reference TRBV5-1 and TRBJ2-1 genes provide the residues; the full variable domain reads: KAGVTQTPRYLIKTRGQQVTLSCSPISGHRSVSWYQQTPGQGLQFLFEYFSETQRNKGNFPGRFSGRQFSNSRSEMNVSTLELGDSALYLCASSLGLYSYNEQFFGPGTRLTVL.